This TCR beta chain appears in the sequencing data of a study of blood T cells in healthy people across ages. A sample-barcoded 5' primer and a J-beta primer mix were used in a second PCR of roughly 7 to 11 cycles. Tagging of each cDNA molecule was performed by a template-switch adaptor with 12 random nucleotides. TCRdb independently ran MiXCR on the 5' RACE reads; one entry per CDR3 protein. This table has 540,000 or so distinct CDR3 sequences, around 48% appearing once. The CDR3 contains 16 residues. Trimming cost V 1 base and J 2 bases, with 14 bases left between them. From germline, CDR1 is LGHNA and CDR2 YSLEER. This clonotype has just one count.

The sequence derives from a man at least 80 years old in good health. This chain links TRBV4-3 with TRBJ1-2; D is perhaps TRBD1 (5 bases). Sequencing was carried out using blood. CDR3 in amino acids: CASSQGRGDLNYGYTF. The CDR3 DNA sequence: TGCGCCAGCAGCCAAGGGCGGGGGGACCTAAACTATGGCTACACCTTC.